This section outlines one T cell receptor beta chain sequence together with its context. Antigen: not known. The CDR3 sequence is 14 residues long. Germline V CDR1 and CDR2: SGHRS, YFSETQ. J gave up 3 bases and V 2 bases, and 2 bases lay outside the gene matches. The data were obtained in a study of cytomegalovirus exposure and HLA in healthy donors. Study-wide results and limits: Cytomegalovirus association was listed for about 180 TCR beta chains.

Primers included in the PCR were 60 Vbeta and 13 Jbeta primers. The protocol was immunoSEQ multiplex PCR, while the TCRdb copy is restricted to in-frame clones and leaves out a portion. The profile shows fewer than 110,000 clones, around three quarters of them singletons. The sample taken for sequencing was PBMCs. The chain links TRBV5-1 to TRBJ2-1, with 7 bases fitting TRBD1. This receptor was obtained from a woman between 18 and 29 years old in good health and CMV-seropositive. CDR3 region: CASSLGQDYNEQFF. CDR3 DNA sequence: TGCGCCAGCAGCTTAGGACAGGACTACAATGAGCAGTTCTTC.